This entry describes one T cell receptor (beta chain). There is no known antigen for this receptor. Being one base from a much bigger clone, this may be a read error. These data come from a study. For sequencing, an Illumina MiSeq was employed. Using fastp trimming at Q25 and MiXCR clonotype assembly, TCRdb reanalyzed the public sequencing data and kept in-frame beta chains. Rows are combined by CDR3 protein, so each entry shows the most common genes and DNA. The sample data list some 5,200 distinct CDR3 sequences, and just over 9.5% of these were observed just once. The ten largest clones represent 5% to 5.5% of the sample. The germline V gene (reference sequence) supplies CDR1 DFQATT and CDR2 SNEGSKA. The trim is 7 bases for V and 7 bases for J, with a gap of 17 bases between the germline ends. The CDR3 sequence holds 13 residues, the cysteine and phenylalanine included. The only DNA kept is the CDR3, 39 bases in frame from the first base.

The clonotype originates from a human donor with rheumatoid arthritis. Source material: CD4+ T cells from synovial fluid. The sequence joins TRBV20-1 to TRBJ2-1; matching of 6 bases hints at TRBD2 as the D gene. CDR3 loop: CSGGTLGDNEQFF. Read as DNA, the sequence is TGCAGTGGAGGGACTCTAGGAGATAATGAGCAGTTCTTC.